A single sample is the source of the 14 T cell receptor beta chains below, sequenced in a study of early T cells in non-severe SARS-CoV-2 infection. TCRdb re-called the 5' RACE reads with MiXCR, one entry per CDR3 protein. The sample contains tens of thousands of distinct CDR3 sequences, roughly a tenth of which appear only once. Input material: whole blood. The receptor source for this set is an adult who was a healthcare worker with PCR-confirmed SARS-CoV-2 infection or an uninfected control (not recorded which).

V and J are TRBV5-1 and TRBJ2-5; 7 nucleotides match TRBD2. The CDR3 runs to 15 residues. The junction had 6 bases not matched to a gene; V was cut back by 0 bases and J by 4 bases. CDR1 and CDR2 from the germline V gene are SGHRS and YFSETQ. CDR3 loop: CASSLVAGDPETQYF. In nucleotides, the CDR3 is TGCGCCAGCAGCTTGGTTGCGGGAGATCCAGAGACCCAGTACTTC.

CDR3 nucleotide sequence: TGTGCCAGCAGCTTAGGGGCCCTAGCTGGAAACACCATATATTTT. It translates to CASSLGALAGNTIYF. The chain joins TRBV7-9 to TRBJ1-3; D ambiguous. This CDR3 spans 15 amino acids. Germline V gives CDR1 SEHNR, CDR2 FQNEAQ (reference sequence). The V gene lost 1 base and the J gene lost 2 bases, with 9 bases spanning the gap.

This clonotype was picked up a small number of times. V and J are TRBV23-1 and TRBJ1-2; the D is unclear. TRBV23-1 is given ORF status, its function remaining uncertain. The CDR3 sequence is 17 residues long. V was shortened by 1 base and J by 2 bases, with 17 bases between the two germline ends. The CDR3 sequence: CASSQCPGGRANYGYTF. For the CDR3, the DNA is TGCGCCAGCAGTCAATGTCCAGGCGGGAGGGCAAACTATGGCTACACCTTC.

The CDR3 DNA sequence: TGTGCCAGCTCACCAAGCGGGCAGACCGATCAGCCCCAGCATTTT. It encodes CASSPSGQTDQPQHF. The chain uses TRBV18 and TRBJ1-5, with D uncertain. Germline CDR1 KGHSH, CDR2 LQKENI. CDR3 size: 15 residues. V lost 2 bases and J lost 5, with 13 bases in between. Variable domain in full (rest from reference TRBV18 and TRBJ1-5): NAGVMQNPRHLVRRRGQEARLRCSPMKGHSHVYWYRQLPEEGLKFMVYLQKENIIDESGMPKERFSAEFPKEGPSILRIQQVVRGDSAAYFCASSPSGQTDQPQHFGDGTRLSIL.

In this sample, this clonotype turned up many times. This chain connects TRBV5-1 to TRBJ1-1; no definite D call. V gave up 0 bases and J gave up 1 base, with 10 bases separating them. CDR1 is SGHRS and CDR2 is YFSETQ in the germline V gene. The CDR3 contains 15 residues. As DNA, the CDR3 is TGCGCCAGCAGCTTGGGCCCCGCCCGGAACACTGAAGCTTTCTTT. This gives the protein CASSLGPARNTEAFF.

This clonotype was seen a handful of times. The chain recombines TRBV7-2 with TRBJ1-5, with D unresolved. This CDR3 is 14 amino acids long. Germline CDR1 and CDR2: SGHTA and FQGNSA. Trimming took off 2 bases at V and 7 bases at J, with 12 bases between the two ends. The CDR3 DNA is TGTGCCAGCAGCTTATACGGGCCAGAACAGCCCCAGCATTTT. Translated, it gives CASSLYGPEQPQHF.

This clonotype has ten or more counts. The chain joins TRBV6-2 or TRBV6-3 to TRBJ2-1, with 7 bases identical to TRBD1. With V trimmed by 11 bases and J by 2 bases, 6 bases remained unmatched. This CDR3 comprises 13 residues. Germline loops: CDR1 MNHEY, CDR2 SVGEGT. CDR3 DNA: TGTGCCGGCCGAGGGACAGCCTACAATGAGCAGTTCTTC. Amino acid sequence: CAGRGTAYNEQFF.

In this sample, this clonotype turned up many times. This chain joins TRBV28 and TRBJ2-7, with D perhaps TRBD2 (5 bases). The V end lost 1 base, the J end lost 5 bases, and 15 bases lay between the germline ends. CDR3 length equals 15 residues. Germline V gene lookup returns CDR1 MDHEN and CDR2 SYDVKM. DNA for the CDR3: TGTGCCAGCAGTTTATCGTCCGAGGGTTACCACGAGCAGTACTTC. Its protein is CASSLSSEGYHEQYF.

This clonotype was seen repeatedly, ten times or more. The V call is TRBV10-3, the J call TRBJ1-1; 8 nucleotides match TRBD1. The CDR3 spans 16 residues. From germline, CDR1 is ENHRY and CDR2 SYGVKD. Trimming at V came to 0 bases and at J to 1 base, leaving 4 bases not matched to a gene. CDR3 residues: CAISESSGTGNTEAFF. The CDR3 bases are TGTGCCATCAGTGAGTCATCCGGGACAGGGAACACTGAAGCTTTCTTT.

This clonotype has more than one count but fewer than ten. The rearrangement links TRBV20-1 to TRBJ1-2; D unresolved. Germline lookup yields CDR1 DFQATT and CDR2 SNEGSKA (reference sequence). V shed 3 bases and J shed 4 bases, with 6 bases lying between them. The CDR3 spans 11 residues. The chain's CDR3 is CSARASYGYTF. The CDR3 DNA reads TGCAGTGCTAGGGCCAGCTATGGCTACACCTTC.

As concerns this clonotype: This sequence may be a read error, since a much larger clone differs from it by one base. The chain has TRBV29-1 and TRBJ2-1; TRBD2 might be the D (5 bases). The germline V gene encodes CDR1 SQVTM and CDR2 ANQGSEA. This CDR3 has 14 amino acids. The CDR3 loop reads CSVDEGRSYNEQIF. The CDR3 DNA reads TGCAGCGTTGATGAGGGTCGATCCTACAATGAGCAGATCTTC.

At least ten counts were recorded for this clonotype. The CDR3 protein is CASSFKGENIQYF. Here the CDR3 DNA reads TGTGCCAGCAGTTTCAAGGGAGAAAACATTCAGTACTTC. The genes are TRBV12-3 or TRBV12-4 and TRBJ2-4; D is perhaps TRBD2 (5 bases). This CDR3 spans 13 amino acids. Trimming stripped 3 bases from V and 5 bases from J, with 8 bases between.

V is TRBV5-4 and J is TRBJ2-2; TRBD1 might be the D (6 bases). The V gene lost 1 base and the J gene lost 5 bases, with 9 bases spanning the gap. Germline assignment: CDR1 SGHNT and CDR2 YYREEE (reference sequence). CDR3 length equals 14 residues. The CDR3: CASSLRQGTGELFF. The CDR3 DNA reads TGTGCCAGCAGCTTGAGGCAGGGGACCGGGGAGCTGTTTTTT.

This clonotype was seen a few times. The DNA is omitted, as the CDR3 cannot be located on it reliably, and the CDR3 follows TCRdb's listing. V gene TRBV18 combines with J gene TRBJ2-7; TRBD1 was called by the table and not checked on the DNA. Germline CDR1 reads KGHSH; CDR2 reads LQKENI. The CDR3 is 15 amino acids long, termini counted. The CDR3 reads CASSPLRAGSYEQYF.